This T cell receptor beta chain was obtained from a study of blood T cell repertoires in COVID-19. Study details: Sites across the United States, Italy and Spain contributed samples from acute and convalescent COVID-19. T cells, B-cell-depleted T cells, or PBMCs supplied cDNA or gDNA.

Per the original methods: Estimation of nucleated cell counts was performed using reference gene primer amplification. Using immunoSEQ multiplex PCR, the repertoire was profiled, and TCRdb retains in-frame clones only, with some absent. Clone size and V and J calls were adopted from that table, with D and trimming inferred from the DNA. This sample has 75,000 to 95,000 clones; approximately 90% occur once, and the top ten carry roughly 5.4%. Per the germline V gene, CDR1 is LGHNA and CDR2 is YSLEER. Trimming removed 2 bases at V and 4 bases at J, with 11 bases between. CDR3 size: 14 residues. This chain uses TRBV4-3 with TRBJ1-2; unclear D gene. The sample taken for sequencing was peripheral blood. This TCR came from a man aged 55 to 70 with acute or convalescent COVID-19. The CDR3 spells CASSQSREGYGYTF. DNA for the CDR3: TGCGCCAGCAGCCAATCTCGTGAGGGCTATGGCTACACCTTC.